This entry lists 10 T cell receptor beta chains sequenced from one sample in a study of post-analysis software for immune sequencing data. Unique molecular identifiers had been added to the TCR beta cDNA libraries. MiXCR was run by TCRdb on the PCR reads, yielding one entry per CDR3 protein. The table has 600,000 to 750,000 distinct CDR3 sequences, approximately 60% seen once. Their target antigens are unknown. General study results and limits: A handful of TRBV segments appeared more often in patients than in controls, and TRBV5-6, TRBV5-1 and TRBV20-1 were among these.

The source material was blood. These receptors originate from a girl between 2 and 10 years old with multiple sclerosis.

The gene calls are TRBV10-2 and TRBJ2-5; 7 nucleotides match TRBD1. This CDR3 spans 13 amino acids. J lost 4 bases, V lost 7 bases, and 6 bases had no gene match. In germline, CDR1 is WSHSY, CDR2 SAAADI. The DNA for the CDR3 is TGCGCCAGCAATAGACAGGGTCGAGAGACCCAGTACTTC. This encodes CASNRQGRETQYF.

This clonotype was seen more than once but under ten times. The chain links TRBV6-1 to TRBJ1-1; D is ambiguous. Looked up from germline, CDR1 is MNHNS and CDR2 is SASEGT. CDR3 size: 13 residues. V lost 5 bases to trimming and J lost 7 bases, with 14 bases between them. CDR3 in DNA: TGTGCCAGCAGTTCTGTGAACAGTTTTGAAGCTTTCTTT. Translated: CASSSVNSFEAFF.

This clonotype was counted once. Germline is not matched at one junction end, which may reflect a read error. The chain couples TRBV12-3 or TRBV12-4 to TRBJ1-1, with a possible D match to TRBD1 (5 bases). The CDR3 consists of 16 residues. CDR3 nucleotide sequence: TGTGCCAGCAGGACACGAAGGGGCGCGGCGAACACCGAAGCTTTCTTT. Its translation: CASRTRRGAANTEAFF.

The chain's CDR3 is CASSPRVGGEQFF. In DNA, the CDR3 is TGTGCCAGTAGTCCCCGCGTCGGAGGAGAGCAGTTCTTC. The gene calls are TRBV19 and TRBJ2-1, with D perhaps TRBD2 (5 bases). The CDR3 runs to 13 residues. Germline V CDR1 and CDR2: LNHDA, SQIVND (reference sequence). V was clipped by 5 bases and J by 10 bases, with 15 bases between them.

This rearrangement joins TRBV24-1 to TRBJ1-2; D gene ambiguous. Germline assignment: CDR1 KGHDR and CDR2 SFDVKD. The V gene lost 4 bases and the J gene lost 13 bases, with 18 bases spanning the gap. The CDR3 is 13 residues long. This CDR3 is CATSEIRTPPRTF. In nucleotides, the CDR3 is TGTGCCACCAGTGAAATCCGGACTCCCCCGCGCACCTTC.

This chain uses TRBV7-2 with TRBJ2-3, with 8 bases fitting TRBD1. Germline CDR1 SGHTA, CDR2 FQGNSA. J was trimmed by 3 bases and V by 5 bases; bases with no gene match: 7. This CDR3 spans 15 amino acids. The CDR3 is CASSPNGQGTDTQYF. DNA of the CDR3: TGTGCCAGCAGCCCGAACGGACAGGGTACAGATACGCAGTATTTT.

The chain has TRBV12-3 or TRBV12-4 and TRBJ2-3; D remains ambiguous. The CDR3 loop spans 15 amino acids. V was cut by 7 bases and J by 4 bases, with 18 bases left in between. The CDR3 spells CASTSRRFQSDTQYF. CDR3 nucleotide sequence: TGTGCCAGCACCTCGAGGAGATTTCAGTCAGATACGCAGTATTTT.

The V and J genes are TRBV5-1 and TRBJ1-1; D call uncertain. Germline CDR1 SGHRS, CDR2 YFSETQ. V was pared by 0 bases and J by 11 bases, with 11 bases between. This CDR3 is built from 12 residues. Here the CDR3 reads CASSLVGFVAFF. In nucleotides, the CDR3 is TGCGCCAGCAGCTTGGTCGGATTTGTCGCTTTCTTT.

The chain links TRBV11-2 to TRBJ2-7; D is unclear. V lost 6 bases and J lost 7, with 19 bases in between. Germline V lookup: CDR1 SGHAT, CDR2 FQNNGV. The CDR3 extends over 14 amino acids. The CDR3 here is CASSLTVGVGEQYF. In DNA, the CDR3 is TGTGCCAGCAGTCTTACGGTCGGTGTGGGTGAGCAGTACTTC.

In its sample, this clonotype was seen a few times. This chain links TRBV6-2 or TRBV6-3 with TRBJ2-5; D is uncertain. The CDR3 is 15 residues long. Trimming took 2 bases from V and 3 from J, leaving 13 bases between them. The germline V gene has CDR1 MNHEY and CDR2 SVGEGT. The CDR3 sequence: CASSYQWGRKETQYF. CDR3 bases: TGTGCCAGCAGTTACCAATGGGGTCGGAAAGAGACCCAGTACTTC.